This T cell receptor beta chain was retrieved from a study of cytomegalovirus exposure and HLA in healthy donors. Study-level results: Most TCR sequences were uncommon, yet certain public TCRs appeared in many donors. In a later analysis, most CMV-associated TCR beta chains appeared HLA-restricted. Available immune exposure information covered CMV serostatus only.

Note on this clone: Antigen unknown.

PCR employed 60 Vbeta and 13 Jbeta primers. The protocol was immunoSEQ multiplex PCR, while the TCRdb copy is restricted to in-frame clones and leaves out a portion. Among tens of thousands of clones listed, less than 80% were seen once. The donors were healthy bone marrow donors. Germline loops: CDR1 SGHNT, CDR2 YYREEE (reference sequence). The length of the CDR3 is 13 residues. The trim removed 4 bases at V and 2 bases at J, leaving 2 bases unmatched. The clonotype comes from a man aged 55 to 69 in good health and CMV-seropositive. The V call is TRBV5-4, the J call TRBJ2-5, with 7 bases identical to TRBD1. Sequenced sample: PBMCs. The DNA of the CDR3 is TGTGCCAGCAGCCCGGGACAGCAAGAGACCCAGTACTTC. Translation: CASSPGQQETQYF.